This section outlines one T cell receptor (beta chain) sequence together with its context. As yet, its antigen is unknown. The authors ran a second PCR of 7 to 11 cycles using a sample-barcoded 5' primer and a J-beta primer mix. Samples each returned at least 3 million CDR3-containing paired-end reads. TCRdb re-called the 5' RACE reads with MiXCR, one entry per CDR3 protein. The repertoire holds around 1.5 million distinct CDR3 sequences, with roughly a third as singletons. This sample was included in a study of blood T cells in healthy people across ages. Study findings and constraints: Older age coincided with a roughly linear decline in TCR beta diversity per million T cells.

The clonotype was recovered from a woman in her twenties or thirties in good health. The source material was blood.

As DNA, the CDR3 is TGTGCCAGCAGCTATCGCGCGGAGGTAGGCAGCAATGAGCAGTTCTTC. This codes for CASSYRAEVGSNEQFF. The chain combines TRBV27 with TRBJ2-1, with D possibly TRBD2 on 5 matching bases. The CDR3 runs 16 residues. Trimming cost V 6 bases and J 6 bases, with 21 bases left between them. Germline CDR1 and CDR2: MNHEY and SMNVEV (reference sequence).